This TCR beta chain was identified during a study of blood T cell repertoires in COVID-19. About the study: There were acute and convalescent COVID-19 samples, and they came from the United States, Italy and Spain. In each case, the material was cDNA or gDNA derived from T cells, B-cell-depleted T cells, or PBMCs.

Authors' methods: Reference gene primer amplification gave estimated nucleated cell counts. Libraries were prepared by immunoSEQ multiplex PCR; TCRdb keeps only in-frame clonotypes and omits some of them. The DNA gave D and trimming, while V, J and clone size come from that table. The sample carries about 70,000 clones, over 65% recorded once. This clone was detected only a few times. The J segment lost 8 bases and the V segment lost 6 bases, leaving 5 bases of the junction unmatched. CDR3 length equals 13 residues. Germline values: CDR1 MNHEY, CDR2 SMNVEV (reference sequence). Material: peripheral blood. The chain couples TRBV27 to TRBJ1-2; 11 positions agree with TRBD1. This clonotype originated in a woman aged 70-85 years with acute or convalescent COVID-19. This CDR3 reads CASRDRGPEGYTF. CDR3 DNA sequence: TGTGCCAGCAGGGACAGGGGGCCCGAAGGCTACACCTTC.